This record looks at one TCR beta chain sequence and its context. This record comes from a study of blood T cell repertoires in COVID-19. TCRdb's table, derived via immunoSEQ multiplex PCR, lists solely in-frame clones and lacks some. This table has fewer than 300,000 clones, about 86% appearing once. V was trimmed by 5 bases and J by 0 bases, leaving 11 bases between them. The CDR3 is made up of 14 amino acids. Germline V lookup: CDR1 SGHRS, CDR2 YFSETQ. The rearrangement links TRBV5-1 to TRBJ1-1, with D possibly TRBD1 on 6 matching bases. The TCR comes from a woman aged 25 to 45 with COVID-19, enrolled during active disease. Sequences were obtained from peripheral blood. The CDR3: CASRPDRLNTEAFF. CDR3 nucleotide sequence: TGCGCCAGCAGACCCGACAGGTTGAACACTGAAGCTTTCTTT.